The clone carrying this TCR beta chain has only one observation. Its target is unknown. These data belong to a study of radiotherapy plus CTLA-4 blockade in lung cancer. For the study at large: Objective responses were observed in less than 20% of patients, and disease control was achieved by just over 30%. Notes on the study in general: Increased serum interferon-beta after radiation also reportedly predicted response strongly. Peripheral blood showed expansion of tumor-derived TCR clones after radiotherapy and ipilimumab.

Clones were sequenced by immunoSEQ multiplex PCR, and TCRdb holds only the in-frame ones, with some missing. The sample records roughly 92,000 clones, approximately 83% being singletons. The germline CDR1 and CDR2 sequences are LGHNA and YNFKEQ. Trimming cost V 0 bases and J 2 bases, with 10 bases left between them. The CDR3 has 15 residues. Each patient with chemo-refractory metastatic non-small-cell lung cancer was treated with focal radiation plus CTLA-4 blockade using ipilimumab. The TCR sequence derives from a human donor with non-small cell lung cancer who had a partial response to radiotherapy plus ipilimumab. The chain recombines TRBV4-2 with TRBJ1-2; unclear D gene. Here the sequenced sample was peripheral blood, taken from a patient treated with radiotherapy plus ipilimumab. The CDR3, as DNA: TGTGCCAGCAGCCAAGAAACTGGGCTCAACTATGGCTACACCTTC. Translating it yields CASSQETGLNYGYTF.